This TCR beta chain stems from a study of blood T cell repertoires in COVID-19. The CDR3 has 16 amino acids. The V and J ends lost 2 bases and 6 bases, in that order; junction bases with no gene match: 5. CDR1 and CDR2 (germline): SGHRS, YFSETQ. Participants were aged roughly 18 to 100 years from 24 US areas. Symptom resolution, clearance, or two negative PCRs marked donors in Cohort 3 as recovered. Clones were read by immunoSEQ multiplex PCR, and TCRdb kept only the in-frame ones, dropping some. The table lists about 130,000 clones, about 80% of them singletons. The sequence was obtained from a man over 45 who had recovered from COVID-19. This chain links TRBV5-1 with TRBJ2-2; 12 nucleotides agree with TRBD2. The sample taken for sequencing was PBMCs or T cells enriched from blood (not recorded which). The CDR3 nucleotides read TGCGCCAGCAGCTTCGGTGCTAGCGGGGGGGCCGGGGAGCTGTTTTTT. Translated, it gives CASSFGASGGAGELFF.